These T cell receptor beta chains were read from a single sample in a study of T cell responses to AZD1222 COVID-19 vaccine. Sequencing was performed with immunoSEQ multiplex PCR; in TCRdb, only in-frame clones are kept and a portion is missing. In the table there are 110,000 or so clones, about 89% of which are singletons. The sequencing used peripheral blood, collected on day 0 of AZD1222 vaccination. These receptors originate from an adult in good health. The conserved cysteine and the conserved F or W are not part of the CDR3 here. Size is omitted from some rows. Given values are once, few, many or a class for expanded clones.

abundance,v_gene,CDR3aa
-,TRBV6-1,ASSELEGQSNQPQH
-,TRBV14,ASSQTQGPPGYT
-,TRBV11-1,ASSLNWGTGNGYT
once,TRBV5-4,ASSPAKWGQVPGELF
-,TRBV7-8,ASSPDRDEAF
-,TRBV10-3,AISGGDGYT
-,TRBV12-5,ASGFSGTGSWLDMNTEAF
once,TRBV2,ASRRDRVSGEQF
-,TRBV30,AVSLVNEQF
-,TRBV6-5,ASSQRRETQY
-,TRBV13,ARTETALPIQY
-,TRBV3-1/TRBV3-2,ASSQALGAWKGYT
once,TRBV12-3/TRBV12-4,ASSWGTGELF
-,TRBV27,ATRAGPATNEKLF
-,TRBV7-2,ASSLRVRETQY
-,TRBV5-1,ASSLGPTGGNTGELF
-,TRBV5-5,ASRRDFYNEQF
-,TRBV19,ASSIPGKTDEKLF
-,TRBV28,ASSFVSGGNEKLF
once,TRBV6-5,ASSNYLGGAGEQY
-,TRBV24-1,ATSPRGSKETQY
-,TRBV15,ATSGTNYGYT
-,TRBV18,ASSWSSYNEQF
-,TRBV27,ASRPGNEQF
-,TRBV7-9,ASSLGIEYGYT